The 3 T cell receptor beta chains below come from one sample, sequenced in a study of cytomegalovirus exposure and HLA in healthy donors. Researchers ran the PCR with 60 Vbeta and 13 Jbeta primers. Profiled with immunoSEQ multiplex PCR; TCRdb holds only in-frame clones, not every one. The sample lists about 160,000 clones, about 80% occurring once. Specimen: PBMCs. The receptors come from a woman aged 50 to 60 in good health and CMV-seropositive.

This clone was seen just once. J is TRBJ2-7 and V is TRBV7-2, with D possibly being TRBD2 (5 bases). Trimming removed 5 bases at V and 0 bases at J, with 8 bases between. Germline assignment: CDR1 SGHTA and CDR2 FQGNSA. The CDR3 extends over 13 amino acids. The CDR3 coding sequence is TGTGCCAGCAGCGAGAGGGCCTCCTACGAGCAGTACTTC. It translates to CASSERASYEQYF.

The chain uses TRBV9 and TRBJ1-2; 9 nucleotides align to TRBD1. V shed 4 bases and J 6 bases; nucleotides not matched to a gene: 19. The CDR3 contains 18 residues. The germline gives CDR1 SGDLS, CDR2 YYNGEE. The CDR3, as DNA: TGTGCCAGCAGCCCGTCTCCTGGGACAGGGAGCGGAAAACATGGCTACACCTTC. Translation gives CASSPSPGTGSGKHGYTF.

The chain has TRBV29-1 and TRBJ2-7, with D hard to call. The J call may be incorrect, as the DNA end agrees better with TRBJ2-5. This CDR3 is 12 amino acids long. CDR1 and CDR2 (germline): SQVTM, ANQGSEA. The CDR3: CSVDRGEETQYF. The CDR3, as DNA: TGCAGCGTTGACCGCGGAGAAGAGACCCAGTACTTC.